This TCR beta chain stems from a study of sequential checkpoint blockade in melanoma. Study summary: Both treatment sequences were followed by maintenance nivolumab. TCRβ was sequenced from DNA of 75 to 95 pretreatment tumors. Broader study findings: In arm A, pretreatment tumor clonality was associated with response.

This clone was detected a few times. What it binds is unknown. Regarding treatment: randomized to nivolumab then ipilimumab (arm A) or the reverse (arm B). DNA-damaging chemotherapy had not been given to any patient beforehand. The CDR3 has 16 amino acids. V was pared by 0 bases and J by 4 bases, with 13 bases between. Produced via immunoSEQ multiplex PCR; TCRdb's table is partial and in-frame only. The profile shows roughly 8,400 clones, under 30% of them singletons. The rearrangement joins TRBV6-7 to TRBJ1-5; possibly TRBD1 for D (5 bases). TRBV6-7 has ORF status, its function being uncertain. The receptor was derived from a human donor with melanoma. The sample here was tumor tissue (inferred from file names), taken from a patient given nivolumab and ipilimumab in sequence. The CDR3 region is CASSYSIVTDNQPQHF. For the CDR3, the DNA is TGTGCCAGCAGTTACTCGATTGTGACAGATAATCAGCCCCAGCATTTT.